What follows is one TCR beta chain and its context. The germline gene is not matched at one end of the junction; a read error may be the cause. The CDR3 extends over 16 amino acids. The germline CDR1 and CDR2 sequences are SGHVS and FNYEAQ. The source of the sample is a study of molecular identifiers for immune sequencing clone quantification. TCRdb re-analysed the PCR reads in MiXCR, keeping a single row per CDR3 protein. Of about 640,000 distinct CDR3 sequences in the sample, nearly 20% were seen once. The TCR was taken from a human donor in good health. Some libraries in this study had Jurkat cell RNA spiked in. Sequencing input: naive CD8+ T cells from blood, with Jurkat cell RNA spiked in. Subset here: FACS-sorted CD8+CD4-CCR7+CD45RA+ naive T cells. The chain joins TRBV7-6 to TRBJ2-5; D is possibly TRBD1 (6 bases). CDR3 coding DNA: TGTGACAGCAGCTATATCGGGGACAAGGGATTGAGGACCCAGTACTTC. This sequence encodes CDSSYIGDKGLRTQYF.